The next 12 T cell receptor beta chains were all read from a single sample in a study of cytomegalovirus exposure and HLA in healthy donors. Sequenced by immunoSEQ multiplex PCR; TCRdb stores in-frame clones only, minus some. The table records 150,000 or so clones, about 88% of them present only once. The sample comprised PBMCs. The receptors were sampled from a man aged 18 to 30 in good health and CMV-seropositive.

This chain joins TRBV6-1 and TRBJ2-4; perhaps TRBD2 as D (5 bases). This CDR3 is 13 amino acids long. Trimming pared 1 base from V and 8 bases from J, leaving 9 bases between. Germline V gene sequence: CDR1 MNHNS, CDR2 SASEGT. The CDR3 here is CASSEGEIYIQYF. DNA for the CDR3: TGTGCCAGCAGTGAAGGGGAGATATACATTCAGTACTTC.

The V and J genes are TRBV30 and TRBJ2-3, with 11 bases identical to TRBD2. The CDR3 runs 16 residues. CDR1 and CDR2 (germline): GTSNPN, SVGIG (reference sequence). V trimming: 3 bases; J trimming: 5 bases; junction bases outside the gene matches: 10. CDR3 loop: CAWRPGTSGGGDTQYF. CDR3 nucleotides: TGTGCCTGGAGGCCCGGGACTAGCGGAGGGGGAGATACGCAGTATTTT.

This clone was found once. The rearrangement uses TRBV5-1 and TRBJ2-3; 8 bases map to TRBD1. The CDR3 spans 15 residues. V lost 0 bases, J lost 3 bases, and 3 bases stayed unmatched. Germline V gene lookup returns CDR1 SGHRS and CDR2 YFSETQ. CDR3 amino acids: CASSLAGGYTDTQYF. In DNA, the CDR3 is TGCGCCAGCAGCTTGGCAGGGGGCTATACAGATACGCAGTATTTT.

The J gene is TRBJ1-1, the V gene TRBV4-3; tentative D call: TRBD1 (6 bases). This CDR3 contains 14 residues. V was trimmed by 5 bases and J by 4 bases, leaving 14 bases between them. Germline-derived CDR1 and CDR2 are LGHNA and YSLEER. The CDR3 loop reads CASSEGGGGTEAFF. CDR3 DNA sequence: TGCGCCAGCAGCGAGGGGGGGGGCGGCACTGAAGCTTTCTTT.

The chain carries TRBV29-1 and TRBJ2-7, with 10 bases identical to TRBD1. J lost 2 bases, V lost 7 bases, and 5 bases had no gene match. Germline V CDR1 and CDR2: SQVTM, ANQGSEA. The CDR3 consists of 13 residues. The CDR3 region is CSGGQGIPYEQYF. The CDR3 DNA sequence: TGCAGCGGGGGACAGGGGATCCCCTACGAGCAGTACTTC.

The V gene is TRBV5-4, the J gene TRBJ2-5, with 9 bases identical to TRBD1. The CDR3 spans 14 residues. The V segment lost 4 bases and the J segment 3 bases; nucleotides outside the gene matches: 4. The V gene's germline CDR1 is SGHNT and CDR2 YYREEE (reference sequence). The CDR3 spells CASSKWTGEETQYF. Here the CDR3 DNA reads TGTGCCAGCAGCAAATGGACAGGGGAAGAGACCCAGTACTTC.

J is TRBJ2-2 and V is TRBV28; TRBD2 matches 8 bases. V shed 6 bases, J shed 1 base, and the junction held 13 bases outside the gene matches. This CDR3 region has 18 residues. Germline V lookup: CDR1 MDHEN, CDR2 SYDVKM. This chain's CDR3 is CASSARSRLARNTGELFF. For the CDR3, the DNA is TGTGCCAGCAGCGCGCGATCAAGACTAGCGCGGAACACCGGGGAGCTGTTTTTT. The full variable domain, its missing parts supplied by reference TRBV28 and TRBJ2-2, is DVKVTQSSRYLVKRTGEKVFLECVQDMDHENMFWYRQDPGLGLRLIYFSYDVKMKEKGDIPEGYSVSREKKERFSLILESASTNQTSMYLCASSARSRLARNTGELFFGEGSRLTVL.

This clone has only a few counts. The chain employs TRBV10-3 and TRBJ1-6, with TRBD1 identical over 11 bases. Looked up from germline, CDR1 is ENHRY and CDR2 is SYGVKD. CDR3 length equals 15 residues. The V segment lost 11 bases and the J segment 10 bases; nucleotides outside the gene matches: 13. The DNA for the CDR3 is TGTGCCGCACGGGGACAGGGGGATCTCTACTCACCCCTCCACTTT. This translates into CAARGQGDLYSPLHF.

This clone occurred once. The rearrangement uses TRBV6-1 and TRBJ2-2; a weak D match, TRBD2 (5 bases). CDR3 length equals 12 residues. Trimming shortened V by 2 bases and J by 9 bases, and 7 bases separated the two germline ends. Looked up from germline, CDR1 is MNHNS and CDR2 is SASEGT. CDR3 amino acids: CASSELARELFF. The DNA for the CDR3 is TGTGCCAGCAGTGAACTAGCTCGGGAGCTGTTTTTT.

The chain has TRBV5-1 and TRBJ2-3, with 13 bases matching TRBD2. CDR3 size: 15 residues. V was pared by 7 bases and J by 4 bases, with 6 bases of the junction left unmatched. Per germline, CDR1 SGHRS and CDR2 YFSETQ. CDR3 in amino acids: CASGGLAGRADTQYF. The CDR3 region has the DNA TGCGCCAGCGGGGGACTAGCGGGGAGGGCAGATACGCAGTATTTT.

The chain has TRBV6-6 and TRBJ1-5, with 8 bases lining up with TRBD1. The CDR3 has 15 amino acids. CDR1 MNHNY and CDR2 SVGAGI come from the germline V gene (reference sequence). Losses at the gene ends were 6 bases for V and 6 bases for J; bases not matched to a gene: 10. The CDR3 DNA reads as TGTGCCAGCAGAACGACAGGGGCCCGGGGTCAGCCCCAGCATTTT. The encoded protein is CASRTTGARGQPQHF.

This clone appeared once. The DNA of the CDR3 is TGTGCCAGCAGCTACTCAGGGGCTTCACCCCTCCACTTT. Translating gives CASSYSGASPLHF. The chain has TRBV7-3 and TRBJ1-6, with D possibly being TRBD1 (6 bases). With 4 bases removed from V and 9 bases from J, the gap between germline ends came to 10 bases. Germline CDR1 SGHTA, CDR2 FQGTGA. This CDR3 comprises 13 residues.